The 14 T cell receptor beta chains reported below all come from one sample, sequenced in a study of blood T cell repertoires in COVID-19. Assay: immunoSEQ multiplex PCR; the TCRdb copy retains only in-frame clones and omits some. The table lists about 39,000 clones, 75% to 90% of them singletons. The sample taken for sequencing was peripheral blood. The receptors were sampled from a man aged 55 to 70 with acute or convalescent COVID-19.

This clone was found once. Mismatch with germline at one junction end may stem from a read error. CDR3 in amino acids: CAGSIEDTQYF. The CDR3 nucleotides read TGTGCCGGGAGTATTGAGGATACGCAGTATTTT. This chain links TRBV30 with TRBJ2-3, with a possible D match to TRBD2 (5 bases). Germline loops: CDR1 GTSNPN, CDR2 SVGIG (reference sequence). The CDR3 sequence is 11 residues long. The whole variable domain, remainder taken from reference TRBV30 and TRBJ2-3, is SQTIHQWPATLVQPVGSPLSLECTVEGTSNPNLYWYRQAAGRGLQLLFYSVGIGQISSEVPQNLSASRPQDRQFILSSKKLLLSDSGFYLCAGSIEDTQYFGPGTRLTVL.

The genes are TRBV29-1 and TRBJ2-5; D call uncertain. V was clipped by 4 bases and J by 0 bases, with 6 bases between them. CDR3 length equals 12 residues. The germline V gene has CDR1 SQVTM and CDR2 ANQGSEA. CDR3: CSVGRYQETQYF. In DNA, the CDR3 is TGCAGCGTTGGTCGGTACCAAGAGACCCAGTACTTC.

The J gene is TRBJ1-4, the V gene TRBV5-4; 7 bases map to TRBD1. CDR3 length equals 15 residues. With V trimmed by 7 bases and J by 11 bases, 17 bases remained unmatched. CDR1 is SGHNT and CDR2 is YYREEE in the germline V gene (reference sequence). This CDR3 is CASSKAETGPAKLFF. The CDR3 nucleotides read TGTGCCAGCTCAAAGGCCGAGACAGGGCCCGCGAAACTGTTTTTT. The full variable domain, its missing parts supplied by reference TRBV5-4 and TRBJ1-4, is ETGVTQSPTHLIKTRGQQVTLRCSSQSGHNTVSWYQQALGQGPQFIFQYYREEENGRGNFPPRFSGLQFPNYSSELNVNALELDDSALYLCASSKAETGPAKLFFGSGTQLSVL.

The count of this clone is one. The V call is TRBV7-8, the J call TRBJ2-7; 8 nucleotides agree with TRBD1. The CDR3 extends over 14 amino acids. Germline V CDR1 and CDR2: SGHVS, FQNEAQ. V shed 3 bases, J shed 2 bases, and the junction held 3 bases outside the gene matches. Here the CDR3 reads CASSLRQGTYEQYF. DNA of the CDR3: TGTGCCAGCAGCTTGCGACAGGGGACCTACGAGCAGTACTTC.

The gene calls are TRBV12-3 or TRBV12-4 and TRBJ2-7; D is undetermined. CDR3 length: 12 amino acids. The ends were cut back, 4 bases at V and 2 bases at J, with 6 bases in the middle. The CDR3 reads CASSSQAYEQYF. The CDR3 bases are TGTGCCAGCAGTTCCCAGGCCTACGAGCAGTACTTC.

This chain joins TRBV6-2 or TRBV6-3 and TRBJ2-7; 7 bases map to TRBD2. Trimming cost V 0 bases and J 11 bases; bases outside gene matches: 7. The germline V gene encodes CDR1 MNHEY and CDR2 SVGEGT. The CDR3 sequence is 13 residues long. The CDR3: CASSYSTGLLKYF. The CDR3 DNA reads as TGTGCCAGCAGTTACTCGACGGGACTACTTAAGTACTTC.

This sequence joins TRBV9 and TRBJ2-3; D gene ambiguous. There are 15 residues in the CDR3. Trimming took off 0 bases at V and 0 bases at J, with 8 bases between the two ends. The germline gives CDR1 SGDLS, CDR2 YYNGEE. DNA for the CDR3: TGTGCCAGCAGCGTAGGGGTAGCTAGCACAGATACGCAGTATTTT. Its translation: CASSVGVASTDTQYF.

The gene calls are TRBV15 and TRBJ1-2; D is undetermined. CDR3 size: 17 residues. The V end lost 0 bases, the J end lost 2 bases, and 16 bases lay between the germline ends. Per germline, CDR1 LNHNV and CDR2 YYDKDF (reference sequence). The CDR3 protein is CATSRDSDFVPNYGYTF. The CDR3 DNA is TGTGCCACCAGCAGAGACTCTGACTTCGTTCCCAACTATGGCTACACCTTC.

This chain uses TRBV6-5 with TRBJ1-5; 8 positions agree with TRBD1. CDR1 is MNHEY, CDR2 SVGAGI, per germline. With V trimmed by 4 bases and J by 4 bases, 6 bases remained unmatched. The CDR3 totals 15 residues. The CDR3 loop is CASSSWTGSNQPQHF. The CDR3 nucleotides are TGTGCCAGCAGTTCATGGACAGGGTCTAATCAGCCCCAGCATTTT.

The chain carries TRBV29-1 and TRBJ2-3; maybe TRBD1 (10 bases). Germline CDR1 and CDR2: SQVTM and ANQGSEA. The CDR3 runs 19 residues. V shed 6 bases and J shed 1 base, with 29 bases lying between them. The CDR3 spells CSVTGGAGAGGPRTDTQYF. As DNA, the CDR3 is TGCAGCGTGACAGGGGGCGCGGGCGCGGGGGGGCCACGCACAGATACGCAGTATTTT.

This clone was counted once. The chain combines TRBV19 with TRBJ1-1, with D maybe TRBD1 (5 bases). The CDR3 has 13 amino acids. Trimming took 5 bases from V and 6 from J, leaving 13 bases between them. CDR1 and CDR2 from the germline V gene are LNHDA and SQIVND (reference sequence). For the CDR3, the DNA is TGTGCCAGTAGTCAGGAGGGGTTGGCTGAAGCTTTCTTT. The encoded protein is CASSQEGLAEAFF.

The rearrangement uses TRBV6-5 and TRBJ2-5; D is unclear. This CDR3 has 10 amino acids. V lost 6 bases and J lost 5, with 4 bases in between. Germline V gene data show CDR1 as MNHEY and CDR2 as SVGAGI. The CDR3 DNA sequence: TGTGCCAGCAGCCGGGAGACCCAGTACTTC. Translated, it gives CASSRETQYF.

The J gene is TRBJ1-3, the V gene TRBV20-1, with TRBD1 matching over 7 bases. The germline CDR1 and CDR2 sequences are DFQATT and SNEGSKA (reference sequence). CDR3 length equals 11 residues. After removal of 6 bases from V and 7 bases from J, the junction contained 3 bases not matched to a gene. In DNA, the CDR3 is TGCAGTGCAAAGACAGGGAACACCATATATTTT. Encoded protein: CSAKTGNTIYF.

The chain links TRBV12-3 or TRBV12-4 to TRBJ1-1; D might be TRBD1 (5 bases). This CDR3 has 12 amino acids. V was trimmed by 6 bases and J by 4 bases, leaving 9 bases between them. CDR3 DNA sequence: TGTGCCAGCAGGGCCGACAGCACTGAAGCTTTCTTT. It codes for CASRADSTEAFF.